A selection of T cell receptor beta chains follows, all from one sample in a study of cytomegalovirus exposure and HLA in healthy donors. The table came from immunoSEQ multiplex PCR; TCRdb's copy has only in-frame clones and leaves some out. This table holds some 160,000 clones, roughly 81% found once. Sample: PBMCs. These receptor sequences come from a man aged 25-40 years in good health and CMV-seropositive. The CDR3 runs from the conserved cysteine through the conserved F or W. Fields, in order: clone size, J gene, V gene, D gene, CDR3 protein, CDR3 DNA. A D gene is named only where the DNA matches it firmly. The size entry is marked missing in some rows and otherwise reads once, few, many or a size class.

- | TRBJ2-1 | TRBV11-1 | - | CASSLSTNNEQFF | TGTGCCAGCAGCCTTAGTACGAACAATGAGCAGTTCTTC
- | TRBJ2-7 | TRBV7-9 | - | CSSSLVSRASYEQYF | TGTTCCAGCAGCTTAGTTTCCAGGGCCTCCTACGAGCAGTACTTC
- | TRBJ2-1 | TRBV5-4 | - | CASSLYTGGYNEQFF | TGTGCCAGCAGCCTATACACCGGGGGCTACAATGAGCAGTTCTTC
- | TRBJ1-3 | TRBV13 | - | CASSLRGLGNTIYF | TGTGCCAGCAGCTTAAGGGGCCTTGGAAACACCATATATTTT
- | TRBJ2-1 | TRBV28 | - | CASSPDSRSYNEQFF | TGTGCCAGCAGTCCGGACTCCCGTTCCTACAATGAGCAGTTCTTC
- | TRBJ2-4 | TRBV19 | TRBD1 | CASSISPPGQGLNIQYF | TGTGCCAGTAGTATATCTCCACCGGGACAGGGGTTGAACATTCAGTACTTC
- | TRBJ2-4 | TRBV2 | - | CASSSQSGDIQYF | TGTGCCAGCAGCTCACAGTCGGGAGACATTCAGTACTTC
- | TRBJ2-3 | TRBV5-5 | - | CASSLVGNTDTQYF | TGTGCCAGCAGCTTGGTTGGCAACACAGATACGCAGTATTTT
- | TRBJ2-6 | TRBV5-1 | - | CASSLALGAGANVLTF | TGCGCCAGCAGCTTGGCCCTGGGGGCCGGGGCCAACGTCCTGACTTTC
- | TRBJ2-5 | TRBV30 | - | CAWSDWGKRQETQYF | TGTGCCTGGAGTGATTGGGGTAAGCGGCAAGAGACCCAGTACTTC
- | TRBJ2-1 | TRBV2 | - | CASSPERTYYNEQFF | TGTGCCAGCAGTCCCGAGAGGACTTACTACAATGAGCAGTTCTTC
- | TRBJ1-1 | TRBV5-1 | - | CASSLSGGGSTEAFF | TGCGCCAGCAGCTTGTCGGGGGGGGGAAGTACTGAAGCTTTCTTT
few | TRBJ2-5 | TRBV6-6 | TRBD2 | CASSGTRGETQYF | TGTGCCAGCAGCGGGACTAGGGGGGAGACCCAGTACTTC
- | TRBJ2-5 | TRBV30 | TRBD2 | CAWSQVAGLQETQYF | TGTGCCTGGAGCCAGGTAGCGGGGTTACAAGAGACCCAGTACTTC
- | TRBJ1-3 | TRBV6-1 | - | CASSEGGRPGDTIYF | TGTGCCAGCAGTGAAGGTGGTAGACCCGGGGATACCATATATTTT
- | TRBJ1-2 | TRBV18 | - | CASSRLTDYGYTF | TGTGCCAGCTCGAGATTGACAGACTATGGCTACACCTTC
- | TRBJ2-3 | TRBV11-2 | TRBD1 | CASSLHWDSYTDTQYF | TGTGCCAGCAGCCTCCACTGGGACAGCTACACAGATACGCAGTATTTT
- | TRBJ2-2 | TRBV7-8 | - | CASSLSSDTGELFF | TGTGCCAGCAGCCTGTCTAGCGATACCGGGGAGCTGTTTTTT
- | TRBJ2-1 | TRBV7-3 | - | CASSLTGAGVYEQFF | TGTGCCAGCAGCTTAACGGGGGCGGGAGTGTATGAGCAGTTCTTC
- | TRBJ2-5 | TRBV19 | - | CASSQAGGKETQYF | TGTGCCAGTAGTCAAGCGGGCGGAAAAGAGACCCAGTACTTC
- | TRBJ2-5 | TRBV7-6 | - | CASSRDQETQYF | TGTGCCAGCAGCCGGGACCAAGAGACCCAGTACTTC
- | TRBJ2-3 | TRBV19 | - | CASSFGDTQYF | TGTGCCAGTAGCTTCGGGGATACGCAGTATTTT
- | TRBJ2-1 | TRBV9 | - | CASSVGISGTPSYNEQFF | TGTGCCAGCAGCGTAGGTATTTCGGGAACCCCCTCCTACAATGAGCAGTTCTTC
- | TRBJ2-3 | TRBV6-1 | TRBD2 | CASSKLAGNTDTQYF | TGTGCCAGCAGTAAGCTAGCGGGGAACACAGATACGCAGTATTTT
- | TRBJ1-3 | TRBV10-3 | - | CAISAGGGALYGNTIYF | TGTGCCATCAGTGCTGGTGGGGGGGCGCTTTACGGAAACACCATATATTTT
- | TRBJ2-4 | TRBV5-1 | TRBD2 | CASSLSTGTSGTNIQYF | TGCGCCAGCAGCTTGTCTACCGGGACTAGCGGTACAAACATTCAGTACTTC
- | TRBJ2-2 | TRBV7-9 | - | CASMGGILNTGELFF | TGTGCCAGCATGGGCGGGATCCTCAACACCGGGGAGCTGTTTTTT
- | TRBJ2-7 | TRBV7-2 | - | CASSLDAGPPREQYF | TGTGCCAGCAGCTTAGACGCGGGCCCTCCCCGCGAGCAGTACTTC
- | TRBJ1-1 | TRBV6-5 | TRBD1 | CASGTTGLPTEAFF | TGTGCCAGCGGGACGACAGGGCTTCCCACTGAAGCTTTCTTT
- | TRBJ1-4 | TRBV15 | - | CATRQGYIIRANEKLFF | TGTGCCACCCGCCAGGGCTACATTATCAGGGCTAATGAAAAACTGTTTTTT
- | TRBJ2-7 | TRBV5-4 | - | CASSLDRTYEQYF | TGTGCCAGCAGCCTGGACAGAACCTACGAGCAGTACTTC
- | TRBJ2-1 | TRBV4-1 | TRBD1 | CASSQPSGTGSSYNEQFF | TGCGCCAGCAGCCAACCTTCCGGGACAGGGAGCTCCTACAATGAGCAGTTCTTC